The rows below give T cell receptor beta chains drawn from one sample of a study of cytomegalovirus exposure and HLA in healthy donors. Profiling relied on immunoSEQ multiplex PCR, and the TCRdb table lists in-frame clones only, not all of them. This repertoire includes 50,000 to 70,000 clones. Source material: PBMCs. Receptors originate from a male donor in good health and CMV-seronegative. Each CDR3 is given with its conserved first and last residue. The D gene is left open where the match is weak. The size of a clone is reported for some rows only, either as once, few or many, or as a class for expanded clones.

J: TRBJ1-1; V: TRBV6-5; size: .; D: .; CDR3: CASSEKTEGRGAFF; DNA: TGTGCCAGCAGCGAGAAGACGGAGGGCCGGGGAGCTTTCTTT
J: TRBJ2-4; V: TRBV27; size: .; D: TRBD2; CDR3: CASSTGLVNIQYF; DNA: TGTGCCAGCAGTACCGGACTAGTAAACATTCAGTACTTC
J: TRBJ2-5; V: TRBV28; size: .; D: .; CDR3: CASSVQTGLPPRGTQYF; DNA: TGTGCCAGCAGTGTTCAAACAGGGCTGCCTCCCAGAGGGACCCAGTACTTC
J: TRBJ1-2; V: TRBV28; size: .; D: .; CDR3: CATQYWGYTF; DNA: TGTGCCACCCAATACTGGGGCTACACCTTC
J: TRBJ2-1; V: TRBV29-1; size: .; D: TRBD1; CDR3: CSGTGGRQGNEQFF; DNA: TGCAGCGGAACAGGGGGCCGTCAGGGCAATGAGCAGTTCTTC
J: TRBJ2-1; V: TRBV30; size: .; D: .; CDR3: CACKSSSDNEQFF; DNA: TGTGCCTGTAAGAGTAGCTCCGACAATGAGCAGTTCTTC
J: TRBJ1-5; V: TRBV16; size: medium-sized; D: .; CDR3: CASSLGAGGNQPQHF; DNA: TGTGCCAGCAGCCTGGGGGCGGGAGGGAATCAGCCCCAGCATTTT
J: TRBJ1-6; V: TRBV6-1; size: .; D: .; CDR3: CASSELRGLSSYNSPLHF; DNA: TGTGCCAGCAGTGAACTCCGGGGTTTAAGCTCCTATAATTCACCCCTCCACTTT
J: TRBJ2-6; V: TRBV4-2; size: .; D: TRBD2; CDR3: CASSQGAGTSSLSGANVLTF; DNA: TGTGCCAGCAGCCAAGGAGCCGGGACTAGCTCCCTCTCTGGGGCCAACGTCCTGACTTTC
J: TRBJ2-7; V: TRBV4-1; size: .; D: TRBD1; CDR3: CASSQGQGGTYEQYF; DNA: TGCGCCAGCAGCCAAGGACAGGGGGGGACCTACGAGCAGTACTTC
J: TRBJ2-7; V: TRBV4-3; size: .; D: .; CDR3: CASSQVREGPPGEQYF; DNA: TGCGCCAGCAGCCAAGTTAGAGAGGGCCCTCCGGGCGAGCAGTACTTC
J: TRBJ2-3; V: TRBV29-1; size: .; D: TRBD1; CDR3: CSVRDRGLQQYF; DNA: TGCAGCGTGAGGGACAGGGGGCTACAGCAGTATTTT
J: TRBJ2-5; V: TRBV6-5; size: .; D: .; CDR3: CASSEGWGETQYF; DNA: TGTGCCAGCAGTGAGGGCTGGGGAGAGACCCAGTACTTC
J: TRBJ2-1; V: TRBV7-9; size: .; D: TRBD2; CDR3: CASSSLAGSSDNEQFF; DNA: TGTGCCAGCAGCTCATTAGCGGGGAGCTCCGACAATGAGCAGTTCTTC
J: TRBJ2-3; V: TRBV7-2; size: .; D: .; CDR3: CASSLGGPDTQYF; DNA: TGTGCCAGCAGCTTGGGGGGGCCCGATACGCAGTATTTT
J: TRBJ2-7; V: TRBV6-5; size: .; D: TRBD2; CDR3: CASSYLRLAGGHEQYF; DNA: TGTGCCAGCAGTTATCTCCGACTAGCGGGAGGCCACGAGCAGTACTTC
J: TRBJ1-1; V: TRBV5-5; size: .; D: TRBD1; CDR3: CASSSTGQGRTEAFF; DNA: TGTGCCAGCAGCTCCACGGGACAGGGGAGGACTGAAGCTTTCTTT
J: TRBJ2-7; V: TRBV18; size: .; D: TRBD1; CDR3: CASSPGQGGAYEQYF; DNA: TGTGCCAGCTCACCCGGACAGGGAGGAGCCTACGAGCAGTACTTC
J: TRBJ1-4; V: TRBV6-6; size: .; D: .; CDR3: CASSPHRATNEKLFF; DNA: TGTGCCAGCAGTCCCCACAGGGCAACTAATGAAAAACTGTTTTTT
J: TRBJ2-1; V: TRBV11-3; size: .; D: TRBD2; CDR3: CASSLGGRATSEQFF; DNA: TGTGCCAGCAGCTTAGGAGGGAGGGCCACTAGTGAGCAGTTCTTC
J: TRBJ2-1; V: TRBV5-1; size: .; D: TRBD2; CDR3: CASASAAGLAVNEQFF; DNA: TGCGCCAGCGCCTCGGCGGCGGGACTAGCGGTAAATGAGCAGTTCTTC
J: TRBJ1-3; V: TRBV28; size: .; D: .; CDR3: CASRGRVWRISGNTIYF; DNA: TGTGCCAGCAGGGGCAGGGTGTGGCGGATCTCTGGAAACACCATATATTTT
J: TRBJ2-7; V: TRBV5-8; size: .; D: TRBD2; CDR3: CASSFRDYPAYEQYF; DNA: TGTGCCAGCAGCTTCCGGGACTACCCAGCCTACGAGCAGTACTTC
J: TRBJ1-6; V: TRBV25-1; size: .; D: .; CDR3: CASSVAGGNASPLHF; DNA: TGTGCCAGCAGTGTTGCGGGGGGTAATGCTTCACCCCTCCACTTT
J: TRBJ2-1; V: TRBV2; size: .; D: TRBD2; CDR3: CASSVSLANEQFF; DNA: TGTGCCAGCAGCGTATCACTAGCGAATGAGCAGTTCTTC
J: TRBJ2-7; V: TRBV7-2; size: .; D: TRBD1; CDR3: CASSSGQGAAYEQYF; DNA: TGTGCCAGCAGCTCAGGACAGGGGGCAGCCTACGAGCAGTACTTC
J: TRBJ2-2; V: TRBV19; size: .; D: TRBD2; CDR3: CASSSGGGLGELFF; DNA: TGTGCCAGTAGTTCGGGCGGGGGATTAGGGGAGCTGTTTTTT
J: TRBJ2-1; V: TRBV7-2; size: .; D: TRBD2; CDR3: CASSWGTSQAHEQFF; DNA: TGTGCCAGCAGCTGGGGGACTAGTCAGGCCCATGAGCAGTTCTTC
J: TRBJ2-5; V: TRBV5-7; size: .; D: .; CDR3: CASTPRVRSGNQETQYF; DNA: TGTGCCAGCACCCCCCGGGTAAGGTCCGGGAACCAAGAGACCCAGTACTTC
J: TRBJ1-6; V: TRBV19; size: .; D: .; CDR3: CASSGAGVYNSPLHF; DNA: TGTGCCAGTAGTGGAGCGGGAGTTTATAATTCACCCCTCCACTTT
J: TRBJ1-5; V: TRBV2; size: .; D: .; CDR3: CASSGDNQPQHF; DNA: TGTGCCAGCTCAGGGGACAATCAGCCCCAGCATTTT
J: TRBJ2-5; V: TRBV6-5; size: .; D: .; CDR3: CASVPGSPRRETQYF; DNA: TGTGCCAGCGTCCCGGGGTCCCCCCGGCGCGAGACCCAGTACTTC
J: TRBJ1-5; V: TRBV19; size: .; D: TRBD1; CDR3: CASRLGQGSDQPQHF; DNA: TGTGCCAGTAGGCTTGGACAGGGGTCCGATCAGCCCCAGCATTTT
J: TRBJ1-2; V: TRBV28; size: .; D: TRBD1; CDR3: CASSSGQPYGYTF; DNA: TGTGCCAGCAGTTCGGGACAGCCCTATGGCTACACCTTC
J: TRBJ2-7; V: TRBV28; size: .; D: TRBD2; CDR3: CASSFILAAPYEQYF; DNA: TGTGCCAGCAGTTTTATCCTAGCGGCCCCCTACGAGCAGTACTTC
J: TRBJ2-7; V: TRBV5-1; size: .; D: .; CDR3: CASSLSGESFLEQYF; DNA: TGCGCCAGCAGCTTGTCCGGGGAGTCTTTTCTCGAGCAGTACTTC
J: TRBJ2-7; V: TRBV13; size: .; D: TRBD1; CDR3: CASSATGGKYEQYF; DNA: TGTGCCAGCAGCGCTACAGGGGGAAAGTACGAGCAGTACTTC
J: TRBJ2-5; V: TRBV30; size: .; D: TRBD2; CDR3: CAWSAGTSGRSGQEAQYF; DNA: TGTGCCTGGAGTGCCGGGACTAGCGGGAGGTCTGGGCAAGAGGCCCAGTACTTC
J: TRBJ2-1; V: TRBV5-1; size: .; D: TRBD1; CDR3: CASSLATGLTNDEFF; DNA: TGCGCCAGCAGCTTGGCGACAGGGCTCACCAATGACGAGTTCTTC
J: TRBJ1-4; V: TRBV2; size: .; D: TRBD1; CDR3: CASSGRKGAGEKLFF; DNA: TGTGCCAGCAGTGGAAGAAAGGGGGCCGGGGAAAAACTGTTTTTT
J: TRBJ2-7; V: TRBV9; size: .; D: TRBD2; CDR3: CASSPLGTSGYEQYF; DNA: TGTGCCAGCAGCCCCCTCGGGACTAGCGGCTACGAGCAGTACTTC
J: TRBJ1-4; V: TRBV28; size: .; D: .; CDR3: CASSGALREKLFF; DNA: TGTGCCAGCAGTGGGGCTTTGCGAGAAAAACTGTTTTTT
J: TRBJ2-3; V: TRBV30; size: .; D: .; CDR3: CAWTSRLNPTGSWDTQYF; DNA: TGTGCCTGGACCAGTCGCCTCAATCCCACAGGATCTTGGGATACGCAGTATTTT
J: TRBJ1-1; V: TRBV12-5; size: .; D: .; CDR3: CASGLVVFLTGAQNTEAFF; DNA: TGTGCTAGTGGTTTGGTAGTATTTCTAACGGGTGCCCAGAACACTGAAGCTTTCTTT
J: TRBJ2-3; V: TRBV5-1; size: .; D: .; CDR3: CASSRLLSTDTQYF; DNA: TGCGCCAGCAGCCGCCTACTTAGCACAGATACGCAGTATTTT
J: TRBJ2-7; V: TRBV6-1; size: .; D: TRBD2; CDR3: CASSQAYSGGARSYEQYF; DNA: TGTGCCAGCAGTCAAGCCTATAGCGGGGGCGCGAGGTCCTACGAGCAGTACTTC
J: TRBJ2-1; V: TRBV7-2; size: .; D: TRBD2; CDR3: CASSFVAGGDDNEQFF; DNA: TGTGCCAGCAGCTTCGTAGCGGGAGGGGACGACAATGAGCAGTTCTTC
J: TRBJ1-1; V: TRBV29-1; size: .; D: TRBD1; CDR3: CSAWDRGGTEAFF; DNA: TGCAGCGCGTGGGACAGGGGAGGGACTGAAGCTTTCTTT
J: TRBJ1-2; V: TRBV19; size: .; D: TRBD1; CDR3: CASTPGQGYGYTF; DNA: TGTGCCAGTACCCCGGGACAGGGGTACGGCTACACCTTC